Following are 27 T cell receptor beta chains from one sample sequenced in a study of blood T cell repertoires in COVID-19. Generated by immunoSEQ multiplex PCR, the TCRdb table keeps only in-frame clones and is missing some. The sample yields under 150,000 clones, more than 65% seen once. The sample comprised peripheral blood. The receptors shown here come from a man over 45 with acute or convalescent COVID-19.

This clone was found a few times. This rearrangement joins TRBV10-1 to TRBJ2-7; D is possibly TRBD1 (6 bases). Between the trimmed V and J ends, which lost 6 bases and 3 bases, there was a span of 12 bases. The germline gives CDR1 WNHNN, CDR2 SYGVQD (reference sequence). The CDR3 has 13 amino acids. The chain's CDR3 is CASSTGKYYEQYF. The CDR3 nucleotides read TGCGCCAGCAGCACAGGGAAATACTACGAGCAGTACTTC.

The V gene is TRBV5-1, the J gene TRBJ2-2, with a tentative D call TRBD2 (6 bases). Trimming took off 7 bases at V and 2 bases at J, with 12 bases between the two ends. Germline V gene data show CDR1 as SGHRS and CDR2 as YFSETQ. CDR3 length: 14 amino acids. As DNA, the CDR3 is TGCGCCAGCCGATCGGGGGTTAACACCGGGGAGCTGTTTTTT. It codes for CASRSGVNTGELFF.

The J gene is TRBJ1-2, the V gene TRBV30; tentative D call: TRBD1 (5 bases). CDR3 length equals 13 residues. V dropped 1 base and J dropped 0 bases, with 6 bases sitting between them. The V gene's germline CDR1 is GTSNPN and CDR2 SVGIG (reference sequence). In DNA, the CDR3 is TGTGCCTGGAGTGGACAGACTAACTATGGCTACACCTTC. Translation: CAWSGQTNYGYTF. The full variable domain, its missing parts supplied by reference TRBV30 and TRBJ1-2, is SQTIHQWPATLVQPVGSPLSLECTVEGTSNPNLYWYRQAAGRGLQLLFYSVGIGQISSEVPQNLSASRPQDRQFILSSKKLLLSDSGFYLCAWSGQTNYGYTFGSGTRLTVV.

This rearrangement joins TRBV29-1 to TRBJ1-4; 9 bases map to TRBD1. Germline loops: CDR1 SQVTM, CDR2 ANQGSEA. After removal of 5 bases from V and 8 bases from J, the junction contained 9 bases not matched to a gene. This CDR3 contains 14 residues. The CDR3 sequence is CSVSTGTGKEKLFF. The CDR3 coding sequence is TGCAGCGTTTCTACCGGGACAGGGAAAGAAAAACTGTTTTTT.

This clone appeared once. The chain is built from TRBV18 and TRBJ1-6, with a tentative D call TRBD1 (5 bases). The V gene's germline CDR1 is KGHSH and CDR2 LQKENI. The CDR3 runs to 14 residues. Trimming removed 2 bases at V and 13 bases at J, with 15 bases between. The CDR3 sequence is CASSPDATGSPLHF. CDR3 nucleotide sequence: TGTGCCAGCTCACCAGACGCCACAGGTAGTCCCCTCCACTTT.

In its sample, this clone was seen once. The chain combines TRBV3-1 (or the pseudogene TRBV3-2) with TRBJ2-7, with 8 nucleotides matching TRBD1. The V and J ends lost 3 bases and 4 bases, in that order; junction bases with no gene match: 2. The CDR3 has 13 amino acids. The V gene's germline CDR1 is LGHDT and CDR2 YNNKEL (reference sequence). CDR3 nucleotides: TGTGCCAGCAGCCACGGGACAGGATACGAGCAGTACGTC. Translating gives CASSHGTGYEQYV.

As to this clone: Within the sample, other DNA sequences also encode this same CDR3. The chain employs TRBV12-3 or TRBV12-4 and TRBJ1-2; no definite D call. V was cut by 3 bases and J by 2 bases, with 7 bases left in between. This CDR3 contains 13 residues. CDR3 loop: CASSLSGNYGYTF. CDR3 DNA: TGTGCCAGCAGTTTGTCGGGAAACTATGGCTACACCTTC.

The chain uses TRBV28 and TRBJ2-7; TRBD1 matches at 9 bases. The germline gives CDR1 MDHEN, CDR2 SYDVKM. The length of the CDR3 is 15 residues. V trimming: 6 bases; J trimming: 0 bases; junction bases outside the gene matches: 6. The CDR3 here is CASSLPGQGSYEQYF. The CDR3 DNA reads TGTGCCAGCAGCCTACCGGGACAGGGCTCCTACGAGCAGTACTTC.

The V call is TRBV2, the J call TRBJ2-7; tentatively, D is TRBD1 (5 bases). The CDR3 contains 14 residues. Germline values: CDR1 SNHLY, CDR2 FYNNEI. The V and J ends lost 4 bases and 2 bases respectively, with 12 bases between them. CDR3 nucleotides: TGTGCCAGCAGTGTTGACAGTGGGGCCTACGAGCAGTACTTC. Translation: CASSVDSGAYEQYF.

The rearrangement joins TRBV27 to TRBJ1-2, with 8 bases fitting TRBD1. The germline V gene has CDR1 MNHEY and CDR2 SMNVEV (reference sequence). The CDR3 sequence is 14 residues long. V was clipped by 5 bases and J by 7 bases; unmatched bases: 9. CDR3 DNA sequence: TGTGCCAGCAGTCTCTCCTGGACAGGGTTTGGCTACACCTTC. Its translation: CASSLSWTGFGYTF.

The chain couples TRBV19 to TRBJ2-2, with TRBD1 matching 11 bases. The V gene end was trimmed by 3 bases and the J gene end by 6 bases; junction bases not matched to a gene: 9. The CDR3 has 17 residues. Germline values: CDR1 LNHDA, CDR2 SQIVND (reference sequence). The CDR3 spells CASSILMPDRGPGELFF. DNA of the CDR3: TGTGCCAGTAGTATTTTGATGCCGGACAGGGGGCCCGGGGAGCTGTTTTTT.

The J gene is TRBJ1-4, the V gene TRBV12-3 or TRBV12-4, with D unclear. Trimming took off 3 bases at V and 8 bases at J, with 7 bases between the two ends. CDR3 length: 12 residues. CDR3 residues: CASSFPPEKLFF. In DNA, the CDR3 is TGTGCCAGCAGTTTCCCCCCGGAAAAACTGTTTTTT.

As DNA, the CDR3 is TGTGCCAGTGGATCGGGGATTAACTATGGCTACACCTTC. It translates to CASGSGINYGYTF. V usage is TRBV19 and J usage is TRBJ1-2; D is unclear. Germline CDR1 is LNHDA and CDR2 is SQIVND (reference sequence). The CDR3 runs to 13 residues. Deletions cut 8 bases from V and 1 base from J, with 11 bases between.

The chain carries TRBV2 and TRBJ1-4; D is possibly TRBD1 (5 bases). Germline V gene lookup returns CDR1 SNHLY and CDR2 FYNNEI. There are 14 residues in the CDR3. The V gene lost 6 bases and the J gene lost 8 bases, with 16 bases spanning the gap. The CDR3 coding sequence is TGTGCCAGCAGACAACAGGATAGTAGCGAAAAACTGTTTTTT. This gives the protein CASRQQDSSEKLFF.

The rearrangement links TRBV12-5 to TRBJ2-1, with a tentative D call TRBD2 (5 bases). The CDR3 length is 15 residues. The V end was cut by 1 base, the J end by 8 bases, with 15 bases between. Germline loops: CDR1 LGHNT, CDR2 FRNRAP. CDR3 sequence reads: CASGLEYGRVHEQFF. The CDR3 DNA reads as TGTGCTAGTGGTTTGGAATACGGGCGGGTCCATGAGCAGTTCTTC.

This chain connects TRBV28 to TRBJ1-3; weak D call: TRBD1 (6 bases). The CDR3 has 13 amino acids. The V end was cut by 3 bases, the J end by 6 bases, with 9 bases between. Germline CDR1 is MDHEN and CDR2 is SYDVKM. CDR3 DNA sequence: TGTGCCAGCAGTTTTCTGGGGGCAAACACCATATATTTT. This encodes CASSFLGANTIYF.

This clone has a handful of counts. The CDR3 region is CASSLTGTGVYGGTQYF. DNA for the CDR3: TGTGCCAGCAGCCTCACCGGGACAGGGGTATACGGTGGGACCCAGTACTTC. The rearrangement joins TRBV3-1 (or the pseudogene TRBV3-2) to TRBJ2-5; 10 bases are shared with TRBD1. Trimming took 4 bases from V and 7 from J; bases not matched to a gene: 15. This CDR3 has 17 amino acids. Germline V gene lookup returns CDR1 LGHDT and CDR2 YNNKEL (reference sequence).

The V and J genes are TRBV15 and TRBJ1-1, with a tentative D call TRBD1 (5 bases). This CDR3 is 15 amino acids long. Germline values: CDR1 LNHNV, CDR2 YYDKDF (reference sequence). Trimming stripped 4 bases from V and 4 bases from J, with 16 bases between. The CDR3: CATSIGGAQSTEAFF. CDR3 DNA sequence: TGTGCCACCAGCATAGGAGGGGCGCAGAGCACTGAAGCTTTCTTT.

The rearrangement joins TRBV5-1 to TRBJ2-1; 8 bases are a match to TRBD1. The V gene's germline CDR1 is SGHRS and CDR2 YFSETQ. Trimming removed 4 bases from V and 4 bases from J; junction bases left unmatched: 7. This CDR3 region has 15 residues. The CDR3 region has the DNA TGCGCCAGCAGCCTAGGACAGGGCCAATACAATGAGCAGTTCTTC. Amino acids: CASSLGQGQYNEQFF.

This rearrangement joins TRBV6-6 to TRBJ1-1; D unclear. CDR1 MNHNY and CDR2 SVGAGI come from the germline V gene (reference sequence). The length of the CDR3 is 14 residues. The V end was cut by 2 bases, the J end by 1 base, with 8 bases between. The CDR3 DNA reads TGTGCCAGCAGTTACGCGGAGGCGAACACTGAAGCTTTCTTT. Residues: CASSYAEANTEAFF.

The chain couples TRBV10-3 to TRBJ1-1; TRBD1 matches at 7 bases. Germline lookup yields CDR1 ENHRY and CDR2 SYGVKD. The J segment lost 0 bases and the V segment lost 6 bases, leaving 10 bases of the junction unmatched. CDR3 length equals 16 residues. The CDR3: CAISPLDTGVNTEAFF. CDR3 DNA: TGTGCCATCAGCCCCCTCGATACAGGGGTGAACACTGAAGCTTTCTTT.

This chain uses TRBV11-2 with TRBJ1-3, with unresolved D. Germline V lookup: CDR1 SGHAT, CDR2 FQNNGV. Trimming left V 1 base short and J 0 bases short, with 16 bases between. The CDR3 runs 18 residues. CDR3 residues: CASSLARFAANSGNTIYF. The CDR3 DNA reads TGTGCCAGCAGCTTAGCTCGGTTCGCGGCGAACTCTGGAAACACCATATATTTT. The full variable domain, rest sourced from reference TRBV11-2 and TRBJ1-3, is EAGVAQSPRYKIIEKRQSVAFWCNPISGHATLYWYQQILGQGPKLLIQFQNNGVVDDSQLPKDRFSAERLKGVDSTLKIQPAKLEDSAVYLCASSLARFAANSGNTIYFGEGSWLTVV.

The V call is TRBV12-5, the J call TRBJ2-1; D may be TRBD2 (6 bases). Trimming cost V 6 bases and J 1 base, with 7 bases left between them. CDR1 and CDR2 from the germline V gene are LGHNT and FRNRAP. This CDR3 spans 13 amino acids. The chain's CDR3 is CASGEGSYNEQFF. CDR3 coding DNA: TGTGCTAGTGGGGAGGGGTCCTACAATGAGCAGTTCTTC.

This chain links TRBV5-1 with TRBJ1-1, with D uncertain. The CDR3 runs to 13 residues. Looked up from germline, CDR1 is SGHRS and CDR2 is YFSETQ. V was pared by 0 bases and J by 7 bases, with 10 bases between. CDR3 DNA sequence: TGCGCCAGCAGCTTGGGCCCTACGGGTGAAGCTTTCTTT. Amino acid sequence: CASSLGPTGEAFF.

The V call is TRBV6-5, the J call TRBJ1-4; 9 bases map to TRBD1. CDR1 and CDR2 from the germline V gene are MNHEY and SVGAGI. V gave up 10 bases and J gave up 7 bases; unmatched junction bases: 10. The CDR3 loop spans 14 amino acids. DNA of the CDR3: TGTGCCACCAAAAACAGGGGGCTTAGTGAAAAACTGTTTTTT. Translated, it gives CATKNRGLSEKLFF.

The chain employs TRBV28 and TRBJ2-5, with D possibly TRBD2 on 5 matching bases. V was pared by 3 bases and J by 5 bases, with 13 bases between. CDR3 length: 14 residues. CDR1 is MDHEN, CDR2 SYDVKM, per germline. CDR3 residues: CASSLAGLRETQYF. The CDR3 DNA sequence: TGTGCCAGCAGTTTGGCGGGTCTGAGGGAGACCCAGTACTTC.

The chain combines TRBV27 with TRBJ1-5, with a possible D match to TRBD1 (6 bases). V shed 0 bases and J shed 3 bases, with 15 bases lying between them. CDR3 length: 17 amino acids. CDR1 and CDR2 from the germline V gene are MNHEY and SMNVEV (reference sequence). For the CDR3, the DNA is TGTGCCAGCAGTTTATCGTACGGGGGGGCCGTCAATCAGCCCCAGCATTTT. Translation gives CASSLSYGGAVNQPQHF.